Following are 28 T cell receptor beta chains from one sample sequenced in a study of blood T cell repertoires in COVID-19 (dated by TCRdb to 2020 to 2021). Libraries were constructed by the immunoSEQ multiplex PCR assay. TCRdb took over this immuneACCESS table, retaining in-frame rearrangements with V and J assigned. Such tables are incomplete; in checked studies, under half of the missing clones stem from an unresolved V gene, and the remainder is unexplained. This sample comprises fewer than 85,000 clones, roughly 80% of them detected only once. Together, the top ten hold roughly 18% of the sample. Specimen: peripheral blood. These receptors were taken from a woman aged 55-69 years with acute or convalescent COVID-19.

The chain carries TRBV4-1 and TRBJ2-7; D not resolved. Germline-derived CDR1 and CDR2 are MGHRA and YSYEKL. The CDR3 extends over 16 amino acids. V lost 4 bases, J lost 0 bases, and 16 bases lay in between. The CDR3 sequence is CASSPISGRSSYEQYF. The CDR3 DNA is TGCGCCAGCAGCCCCATTTCTGGGCGTAGCTCCTACGAGCAGTACTTC.

This chain's CDR3 is CASSPEGQVYNEQFF. The CDR3, as DNA: TGCGCCAGCAGCCCGGAGGGACAGGTCTACAATGAGCAGTTCTTC. This chain connects TRBV4-1 to TRBJ2-1; TRBD1 matches at 8 bases. V lost 4 bases and J lost 3; bases outside the gene matches: 5. This CDR3 spans 15 amino acids. Germline CDR1 reads MGHRA; CDR2 reads YSYEKL.

As DNA, the CDR3 is TGCAGTGCTAGTATTTGGACCACAGGGAACGAAGCATGGAACTATGGCTACACCTTC. Its translation is CSASIWTTGNEAWNYGYTF. The rearrangement uses TRBV20-1 and TRBJ1-2; weak D call: TRBD1 (6 bases). V lost 3 bases and J lost 2, with 28 bases in between. CDR3 size: 19 residues. Germline V gene sequence: CDR1 DFQATT, CDR2 SNEGSKA (reference sequence).

CDR3 nucleotides: TGTGCCAGCAGTCCCGACAGCTCCTACTCTGGAAACACCATATATTTT. Protein sequence: CASSPDSSYSGNTIYF. This chain connects TRBV27 to TRBJ1-3, with a possible D match to TRBD1 (5 bases). Germline loops: CDR1 MNHEY, CDR2 SMNVEV (reference sequence). V was cut by 5 bases and J by 0 bases, with 14 bases left in between. The CDR3 spans 16 residues.

This chain connects TRBV6-5 to TRBJ2-5; tentatively, D is TRBD1 (6 bases). V lost 10 bases, J lost 1 base, and 13 bases lay in between. CDR3 length: 13 amino acids. Germline V gene sequence: CDR1 MNHEY, CDR2 SVGAGI. In nucleotides, the CDR3 is TGTGCCACCCAGGGGCAGGTCCAAGAGACCCAGTACTTC. Translated, it gives CATQGQVQETQYF.

J is TRBJ2-7 and V is TRBV9; D possibly corresponds to TRBD2 (5 bases). The ends were cut back, 3 bases at V and 5 bases at J, with 6 bases in the middle. The CDR3 totals 11 residues. Looked up from germline, CDR1 is SGDLS and CDR2 is YYNGEE. The CDR3 loop is CASSAGNEQYF. The CDR3 nucleotides are TGTGCCAGCAGCGCCGGGAACGAGCAGTACTTC. The full variable domain, in which reference TRBV9 and TRBJ2-7 provide the parts outside the CDR3, is DSGVTQTPKHLITATGQRVTLRCSPRSGDLSVYWYQQSLDQGLQFLIQYYNGEERAKGNILERFSAQQFPDLHSELNLSSLELGDSALYFCASSAGNEQYFGPGTRLTVT.

The gene calls are TRBV28 and TRBJ2-2; 7 bases align to TRBD1. The CDR3 covers 13 residues. Looked up from germline, CDR1 is MDHEN and CDR2 is SYDVKM. Unmatched junction bases numbered 2, after V lost 6 bases and J lost 4 bases. CDR3: CASRGQSTGELFF. The CDR3 DNA is TGTGCCAGCAGGGGACAGTCCACCGGGGAGCTGTTTTTT.

J is TRBJ1-5 and V is TRBV12-3 or TRBV12-4; D uncertain. The CDR3 has 13 amino acids. Trimming cost V 6 bases and J 4 bases, with 10 bases left between them. CDR3 residues: CASSRHKNQPQHF. Written as DNA, the CDR3 is TGTGCCAGCAGCCGACACAAAAATCAGCCCCAGCATTTT.

In its sample, this clone was seen many times. CDR3 DNA sequence: TGTGCCAGCAGCCAAAGCTCTTCCAGGGGACCATTAAATCAGCCCCAGCATTTT. This encodes CASSQSSSRGPLNQPQHF. The rearrangement joins TRBV7-2 to TRBJ1-5; D perhaps matches TRBD1 (6 bases). This CDR3 spans 18 amino acids. V gave up 5 bases and J gave up 4 bases, with 24 bases separating them. The germline V gene has CDR1 SGHTA and CDR2 FQGNSA. Using reference TRBV7-2 and TRBJ1-5 for the parts outside the CDR3, the full variable domain is GAGVSQSPSNKVTEKGKDVELRCDPISGHTALYWYRQSLGQGLEFLIYFQGNSAPDKSGLPSDRFSAERTGGSVSTLTIQRTQQEDSAVYLCASSQSSSRGPLNQPQHFGDGTRLSIL.

The rearrangement links TRBV3-1 (or the pseudogene TRBV3-2) to TRBJ2-7; 8 bases match TRBD2. This CDR3 is 12 amino acids long. Germline CDR1 and CDR2: LGHDT and YNNKEL (reference sequence). V trimming: 2 bases; J trimming: 12 bases; junction bases outside the gene matches: 6. The CDR3 DNA reads as TGTGCCAGCAGCCAAAATAGCGGGGCGCTGTACGTC. Its protein is CASSQNSGALYV.

V and J are TRBV4-1 and TRBJ1-5; 7 bases fit TRBD1. The CDR3 covers 15 residues. The germline V gene has CDR1 MGHRA and CDR2 YSYEKL. The V segment lost 2 bases and the J segment 2 bases; nucleotides outside the gene matches: 3. CDR3 in DNA: TGCGCCAGCAGCCAAATTACAGGGGGCAATCAGCCCCAGCATTTT. Its protein is CASSQITGGNQPQHF.

This chain uses TRBV18 with TRBJ1-1; the D gene is possibly TRBD1 (5 bases). The V and J ends lost 3 bases and 4 bases respectively, with 12 bases between them. Germline V gene sequence: CDR1 KGHSH, CDR2 LQKENI. The CDR3 has 14 amino acids. The CDR3: CASSPEGPSTEAFF. In nucleotides, the CDR3 is TGTGCCAGCTCACCGGAGGGGCCGAGCACTGAAGCTTTCTTT.

The chain employs TRBV7-9 and TRBJ1-1; 7 bases align to TRBD1. Germline V gene sequence: CDR1 SEHNR, CDR2 FQNEAQ (reference sequence). The CDR3 loop spans 15 amino acids. Trimming at V came to 3 bases and at J to 2 bases, leaving 6 bases not matched to a gene. CDR3 nucleotides: TGTGCCAGCAGCTTCAGTAACAGGGGTAACACTGAAGCTTTCTTT. Its translation: CASSFSNRGNTEAFF.

V usage is TRBV24-1 and J usage is TRBJ2-7; a possible D gene is TRBD1 (5 bases). Trimming removed 2 bases at V and 4 bases at J, with 23 bases between. The CDR3 covers 18 residues. Germline CDR1 and CDR2: KGHDR and SFDVKD. As DNA, the CDR3 is TGTGCCACCAGTGATTCCGTCGTGACAGTTTGTCATACGTACGAGCAGTACTTC. Translating gives CATSDSVVTVCHTYEQYF.

This chain connects TRBV6-5 to TRBJ1-2; D unclear. CDR3 length: 13 residues. Germline V CDR1 and CDR2: MNHEY, SVGAGI. Trimming left V 0 bases short and J 8 bases short, with 10 bases between. The CDR3 DNA follows: TGTGCCAGCAGTTACTCGGACTCACGGGGCTACACCTTC. It specifies CASSYSDSRGYTF.

This sequence joins TRBV5-1 and TRBJ1-5; 11 bases line up with TRBD1. With V trimmed by 4 bases and J by 6 bases, 6 bases remained unmatched. The CDR3 length is 15 residues. Germline V gene data show CDR1 as SGHRS and CDR2 as YFSETQ. The DNA of the CDR3 is TGCGCCAGCAGCCCCGGACAGGGGGCTATTCAGCCCCAGCATTTT. The encoded protein is CASSPGQGAIQPQHF.

The chain carries TRBV5-6 and TRBJ2-7; TRBD1 aligns across 7 bases. Germline CDR1 SGHDT, CDR2 YYEEEE. V was clipped by 0 bases and J by 4 bases; unmatched bases: 7. The CDR3 loop spans 15 amino acids. The CDR3 DNA sequence: TGTGCCAGCAGCTTGGGAAACAGGGGCTTTTACGAGCAGTACTTC. This codes for CASSLGNRGFYEQYF. Variable domain in full (rest from reference TRBV5-6 and TRBJ2-7): DAGVTQSPTHLIKTRGQQVTLRCSPKSGHDTVSWYQQALGQGPQFIFQYYEEEERQRGNFPDRFSGHQFPNYSSELNVNALLLGDSALYLCASSLGNRGFYEQYFGPGTRLTVT.

The V call is TRBV7-8, the J call TRBJ2-1; the match to TRBD2 covers 8 bases. The CDR3 consists of 15 residues. Germline V CDR1 and CDR2: SGHVS, FQNEAQ. The V gene end was trimmed by 3 bases and the J gene end by 7 bases; junction bases not matched to a gene: 8. CDR3 DNA: TGTGCCAGCAGCTTGGAAGGACTAGCTCGGAATGAGCAGTTCTTC. Protein: CASSLEGLARNEQFF.

V is TRBV19 and J is TRBJ2-2; TRBD2 matches 9 bases. Germline CDR1 is LNHDA and CDR2 is SQIVND (reference sequence). Germline trimming cut 11 bases from V and 8 bases from J; bases unmatched to any gene: 6. The CDR3 spans 12 residues. The CDR3 DNA reads TGTGCCGGAAGTACTAGCGGGGGGGAGCTGTTTTTT. Translating it yields CAGSTSGGELFF. Together with reference TRBV19 and TRBJ2-2, the CDR3 gives the full variable domain: DGGITQSPKYLFRKEGQNVTLSCEQNLNHDAMYWYRQDPGQGLRLIYYSQIVNDFQKGDIAEGYSVSREKKESFPLTVTSAQKNPTAFYLCAGSTSGGELFFGEGSRLTVL.

This clone has a handful of counts. CDR3 in amino acids: CASSIIGQGNNEQFF. CDR3 coding DNA: TGTGCCAGTAGTATAATAGGACAGGGTAACAATGAGCAGTTCTTC. This chain links TRBV19 with TRBJ2-1; 8 bases are a match to TRBD1. Looked up from germline, CDR1 is LNHDA and CDR2 is SQIVND (reference sequence). This CDR3 is 15 amino acids long. V lost 2 bases and J lost 5; bases outside the gene matches: 5.

The chain is built from TRBV6-6 and TRBJ1-6, with 7 bases identical to TRBD1. V lost 5 bases to trimming and J lost 5 bases; unmatched junction nucleotides: 12. CDR1 is MNHNY, CDR2 SVGAGI, per germline (reference sequence). The CDR3 loop spans 17 amino acids. The CDR3 is CASSPRQGPLDNSPLHF. CDR3 nucleotides: TGTGCCAGCAGTCCTAGACAGGGTCCCCTCGATAATTCACCCCTCCACTTT.

The J gene is TRBJ1-4, the V gene TRBV7-9; D gene ambiguous. The CDR3 length is 15 residues. The germline V gene encodes CDR1 SEHNR and CDR2 FQNEAQ (reference sequence). Between the trimmed V and J ends, which lost 1 base and 5 bases, there was a span of 11 bases. CDR3 sequence reads: CASSLESARNEKLFF. CDR3 nucleotide sequence: TGTGCCAGCAGCTTAGAATCAGCGCGGAATGAAAAACTGTTTTTT.

V and J are TRBV18 and TRBJ2-7; tentative D call: TRBD1 (6 bases). V was clipped by 3 bases and J by 5 bases, with 14 bases between them. The CDR3 consists of 14 residues. The germline V gene has CDR1 KGHSH and CDR2 LQKENI. CDR3 nucleotides: TGTGCCAGCTCACCCAGGGACATACTGAACGAGCAGTACTTC. Encoded protein: CASSPRDILNEQYF. Filled out from reference TRBV18 and TRBJ2-7, the complete variable domain reads NAGVMQNPRHLVRRRGQEARLRCSPMKGHSHVYWYRQLPEEGLKFMVYLQKENIIDESGMPKERFSAEFPKEGPSILRIQQVVRGDSAAYFCASSPRDILNEQYFGPGTRLTVT.

This rearrangement joins TRBV6-5 to TRBJ1-6, with D perhaps TRBD1 (6 bases). V gave up 8 bases and J gave up 9 bases, with 14 bases separating them. CDR1 MNHEY and CDR2 SVGAGI come from the germline V gene. This CDR3 contains 13 residues. The CDR3 is CASRGGQSSPLHF. The DNA for the CDR3 is TGTGCCAGCCGGGGGGGGCAGAGTTCACCCCTCCACTTT.

This clone has just a few counts. The chain couples TRBV7-9 to TRBJ2-1, with 11 positions matching TRBD1. Germline CDR1 is SEHNR and CDR2 is FQNEAQ (reference sequence). The CDR3 has 15 amino acids. Losses at the gene ends were 4 bases for V and 8 bases for J; bases not matched to a gene: 7. CDR3 sequence: CASSYGQGASDEQFF. CDR3 nucleotide sequence: TGTGCCAGCAGCTACGGACAGGGGGCTTCGGATGAGCAGTTCTTC.

This clone has more than one count but fewer than ten. The V call is TRBV14, the J call TRBJ1-3; 8 bases match TRBD1. J gave up 4 bases and V 2 bases, and 7 bases lay outside the gene matches. The CDR3 has 16 residues. Germline CDR1 SGHDN, CDR2 FVKESK. CDR3 amino acids: CASSQKTGDLGNTIYF. In nucleotides, the CDR3 is TGTGCCAGCAGCCAAAAGACAGGGGACCTCGGAAACACCATATATTTT.

The chain uses TRBV27 and TRBJ2-1; 9 bases are a match to TRBD1. This CDR3 region has 17 residues. CDR1 and CDR2 (germline): MNHEY, SMNVEV (reference sequence). Trimming removed 1 base from V and 0 bases from J; junction bases left unmatched: 4. DNA of the CDR3: TGTGCCAGCAGTTTATTTTGGACAGGGGCCTCCTACAATGAGCAGTTCTTC. Protein product: CASSLFWTGASYNEQFF.

The chain is built from TRBV19 and TRBJ1-2; unclear D gene. V shed 5 bases and J shed 0 bases, with 16 bases lying between them. The CDR3 spans 16 residues. CDR1 LNHDA and CDR2 SQIVND come from the germline V gene (reference sequence). Here the CDR3 DNA reads TGTGCCAGTAGTCCCCTCTCGGGGAAAGCTAACTATGGCTACACCTTC. Amino acids: CASSPLSGKANYGYTF.